This TCR beta chain is from a study of blood T cell repertoires in COVID-19 (dated by TCRdb to the early 2020s). At the level of the whole study: Samples covering the acute and convalescent phases of COVID-19 were provided by collaborators in the United States, Italy and Spain. Nearly every sample came with metadata listing a de-identified subject ID, COVID-19 status, age in years and sex. Subjects who had been exposed to COVID-19, were actively infected with it, or had recovered from it provided the deeply sampled blood TCRbeta repertoires that made up the dataset. The prospective study material was composed of cDNA or gDNA derived from T cells, B-cell-depleted T cells, or PBMCs. A freely available public database, intended as a resource for researchers studying the immune response to SARS-CoV-2, is where the repertoires were released. Where available, HLA class I and class II types were taken from metadata supplied by the sample provider and were not determined by assay-based typing. Samples were obtained from the ongoing ImmuneRACE study (first 160 participants) and from over a thousand subjects provided by 6 global collaborators.

The cysteine opens and the phenylalanine closes a CDR3 of 14 amino acids. The CDR3 DNA has 42 bases and is translated from base 1. The germline ends are 14 bases apart after V is trimmed by 11 bases and J by 0 bases. The germline V gene (reference sequence) specifies SEHNR as CDR1 and FQNEAQ as CDR2. TCRbeta CDR3 regions were amplified from genomic DNA using the immunoSEQ Assay, a bias-controlled multiplex PCR. The original pipeline was this. The number of nucleated cells in each sample was estimated by amplification of reference gene primers within the assay. To quantify the absolute abundance of each unique TCRbeta CDR3 rearrangement, sequence reads were collapsed and filtered. Productive Simpson clonality was computed per sample as the square root of Simpson's diversity index over productive rearrangements. This immuneACCESS table, as held by TCRdb, lists in-frame sequences with V and J called but not all clones. Of the missing ones, under half trace to an unresolved V gene in checked studies; the others have no known cause. V and J calls and clone size come straight from that table; D and trimming were deduced from the DNA. This sample is represented by roughly 180,000 clones; 87% of them were singletons. More than 2% of the sample is held by the ten biggest clonotypes.

Participants in the prospective study were aged about 18 to 100 years, lived in about two dozen United States geographic areas, and enrolled through a virtual design. In the prospective study, cohorts were assigned on the basis of participant-reported clinical history obtained from a screening survey and a study questionnaire. Recovered participants in ImmuneRACE Cohort 3 were defined by two consecutive negative NP/OP PCR tests, clearance by a healthcare professional, or resolution of symptoms. Mobile phlebotomists in the prospective study collected whole blood, serum and a nasopharyngeal or oropharyngeal swab from every participant. Over an approximately two-month period, participants in the prospective study had the option of providing additional blood draws and questionnaires. Blood samples from the prospective study were shipped frozen or at room temperature prior to DNA extraction. Study-level results and caveats: The quantity of clinical and demographic metadata differed by source and by participant and was supplied without curation.

For this clone: There is no known antigen for this receptor. No qualities accompany the bases; no much larger clone lies one base away.

The V gene is TRBV7-9 and the J gene is TRBJ1-5, and the D gene may be TRBD1, 5 bases matching. The receptor was derived from a woman in her twenties or thirties who had recovered from COVID-19. Sequenced material: PBMCs or T cells enriched from blood (not recorded which). At the DNA level, the sequence is TGTGCCGGCGGGGACGCAATTAGCAATCAGCCCCAGCATTTT. This is translated as CAGGDAISNQPQHF.